What follows are 7 T cell receptor beta chains derived from one specimen sequenced in a study of T cells expressing NK-cell markers. TCRdb re-called the 5' RACE reads and catalogs CDR3 proteins one per entry, DNA excluded. This listing includes about 180,000 distinct CDR3 sequences. The source material was blood T cells: a sorted CD56 or NKG2C T cell subset, CD4+ or CD8+ T cells, or bulk PBMC T cells (not recorded which). The receptors stem from a woman aged 18-70 years in good health.

V gene TRBV7-3 combines with J gene TRBJ2-2; with no DNA, the TCRdb D assignment of TRBD2 cannot be verified. The CDR3 loop spans 16 amino acids. CDR1 is SGHTA and CDR2 is FQGTGA in the germline V gene. The CDR3 here is CASSPTSGSWAGELFF.

CDR3 residues: CASSLEPRGGETQYF. The chain recombines TRBV11-2 with TRBJ2-5; TCRdb outputs TRBD2, but without DNA this stays unchecked. Per germline, CDR1 SGHAT and CDR2 FQNNGV. The CDR3 runs 15 residues.

The chain carries TRBV7-3 and TRBJ2-1. CDR1 and CDR2 from the germline V gene are SGHTA and FQGTGA. The CDR3 loop spans 16 amino acids. CDR3 amino acids: CASSLTGRNKYNEQFF.

The rearrangement links TRBV29-1 to TRBJ2-7; TCRdb's D call of TRBD2 is untestable without DNA. Germline V gene data show CDR1 as SQVTM and CDR2 as ANQGSEA. CDR3 length equals 13 residues. This CDR3 reads CSVEDRRGYEQYF.

CDR3 protein: CASKLAESTDTQYF. J is TRBJ2-3 and V is TRBV5-1; TCRdb's D call of TRBD2 is untestable without DNA. The CDR3 loop spans 14 amino acids. The germline CDR1 and CDR2 sequences are SGHRS and YFSETQ. The variable domain in full, completed from reference TRBV5-1 and TRBJ2-3, reads KAGVTQTPRYLIKTRGQQVTLSCSPISGHRSVSWYQQTPGQGLQFLFEYFSETQRNKGNFPGRFSGRQFSNSRSEMNVSTLELGDSALYLCASKLAESTDTQYFGPGTRLTVL.

The rearrangement links TRBV6-5 to TRBJ2-1; TCRdb's D call of TRBD1 is untestable without DNA. The CDR3 covers 18 residues. Germline values: CDR1 MNHEY, CDR2 SVGAGI. Here the CDR3 reads CASTPSGSAESSYNEQFF.

This chain joins TRBV20-1 and TRBJ2-3; TCRdb calls TRBD2, which cannot be checked without DNA. The CDR3 spans 15 residues. Germline V gene lookup returns CDR1 DFQATT and CDR2 SNEGSKA (reference sequence). This CDR3 is CSATQLAGGADTQYF.